The rows below give T cell receptor beta chains drawn from one sample of a study of control samples from healthy donors and cancer patients. This table comes from immunoSEQ multiplex PCR, and its TCRdb copy is limited to in-frame clones, with some not included. The sample includes some 160,000 clones, roughly nine tenths of them seen just once. The sequenced material came from blood. The source of these receptors is a man aged 25 to 40 in good health. CDR3s include the opening cysteine and the closing phenylalanine or tryptophan. The order of the fields is J gene, V gene, clone size, CDR3 protein. Not every row has a clone size; where given, it reads once, few, many or a size class.

J gene: TRBJ1-1; V gene: TRBV29-1; clone size: NA; CDR3 protein: CSVDNRVAEAFF
J gene: TRBJ1-3; V gene: TRBV24-1; clone size: NA; CDR3 protein: CATSEASPSSGNTIYF
J gene: TRBJ2-5; V gene: TRBV7-9; clone size: NA; CDR3 protein: CASSLGWGGETQYF
J gene: TRBJ1-3; V gene: TRBV9; clone size: NA; CDR3 protein: CASSVEGTAISNTIYF
J gene: TRBJ2-7; V gene: TRBV21-1; clone size: NA; CDR3 protein: CASRSGGPFF
J gene: TRBJ2-1; V gene: TRBV6-4; clone size: NA; CDR3 protein: CASSETGEYNEQFF
J gene: TRBJ2-1; V gene: TRBV9; clone size: NA; CDR3 protein: CASSVRLAGANNEQFF
J gene: TRBJ2-4; V gene: TRBV28; clone size: NA; CDR3 protein: CASSPGQRKNIQYF
J gene: TRBJ2-7; V gene: TRBV3-1/TRBV3-2; clone size: NA; CDR3 protein: CASSQEWDRVYEQYF
J gene: TRBJ2-3; V gene: TRBV7-7; clone size: NA; CDR3 protein: CASSLDRGGDTQYF
J gene: TRBJ2-3; V gene: TRBV9; clone size: NA; CDR3 protein: CASSVTRDPGYDTQYF
J gene: TRBJ2-5; V gene: TRBV3-1/TRBV3-2; clone size: NA; CDR3 protein: CASSQVVGDQETQYF
J gene: TRBJ2-1; V gene: TRBV5-4; clone size: NA; CDR3 protein: CASSLDSYNEQFF
J gene: TRBJ1-3; V gene: TRBV6-6; clone size: NA; CDR3 protein: CASRVKEGTIYF
J gene: TRBJ2-7; V gene: TRBV30; clone size: NA; CDR3 protein: CASPFQAGAHGYEQYF
J gene: TRBJ2-1; V gene: TRBV7-9; clone size: NA; CDR3 protein: CASSPRQGGSNEQFF
J gene: TRBJ1-5; V gene: TRBV15; clone size: NA; CDR3 protein: CATSREADSNQPQHF
J gene: TRBJ1-1; V gene: TRBV7-8; clone size: NA; CDR3 protein: CASTLVQGNTEAFF
J gene: TRBJ2-7; V gene: TRBV4-1; clone size: NA; CDR3 protein: CASSQDPDTGPYEQYF
J gene: TRBJ1-6; V gene: TRBV10-2; clone size: NA; CDR3 protein: CASSDSGTGTYNSPLHF
J gene: TRBJ1-1; V gene: TRBV4-3; clone size: NA; CDR3 protein: CASSLGQGLNTEAFF
J gene: TRBJ2-7; V gene: TRBV19; clone size: NA; CDR3 protein: CASTPTGSYEQYF
J gene: TRBJ2-1; V gene: TRBV2; clone size: NA; CDR3 protein: CASSGTGGNEQFF
J gene: TRBJ2-5; V gene: TRBV7-2; clone size: NA; CDR3 protein: CASSPGGSGGSGETQYF
J gene: TRBJ2-7; V gene: TRBV7-9; clone size: NA; CDR3 protein: CASRSDSYLRYEQYF
J gene: TRBJ2-1; V gene: TRBV4-3; clone size: NA; CDR3 protein: CASSQDLMGRGDNEQFF
J gene: TRBJ2-1; V gene: TRBV6-5; clone size: NA; CDR3 protein: CASRFDRPNEQFF
J gene: TRBJ2-7; V gene: TRBV7-6; clone size: NA; CDR3 protein: CASSTGGTAYEQYF
J gene: TRBJ1-2; V gene: TRBV12-3/TRBV12-4; clone size: NA; CDR3 protein: CASSLGPYGYTF
J gene: TRBJ1-5; V gene: TRBV19; clone size: NA; CDR3 protein: CASSILDSNQPQHF
J gene: TRBJ2-7; V gene: TRBV7-6; clone size: NA; CDR3 protein: CASSSRGQGYEQYF
J gene: TRBJ2-2; V gene: TRBV9; clone size: once; CDR3 protein: CASSVGGNTGELFF
J gene: TRBJ1-1; V gene: TRBV5-4; clone size: NA; CDR3 protein: CASLAALNTEAFF
J gene: TRBJ2-7; V gene: TRBV6-6; clone size: once; CDR3 protein: CASSSTSGDSYEQYF
J gene: TRBJ2-1; V gene: TRBV7-2; clone size: NA; CDR3 protein: CASSLVVAGHNEQFF
J gene: TRBJ1-2; V gene: TRBV11-1; clone size: NA; CDR3 protein: CASSLERTGDGYTF
J gene: TRBJ2-7; V gene: TRBV3-1/TRBV3-2; clone size: NA; CDR3 protein: CASPQYSYEQYF
J gene: TRBJ1-6; V gene: TRBV6-5; clone size: NA; CDR3 protein: CASSRQYSYNSPLHF
J gene: TRBJ2-1; V gene: TRBV5-4; clone size: NA; CDR3 protein: CASSLGLAGAANEQFF
J gene: TRBJ2-5; V gene: TRBV12-3/TRBV12-4; clone size: NA; CDR3 protein: CASSPLGETQYF
J gene: TRBJ1-2; V gene: TRBV29-1; clone size: NA; CDR3 protein: CSVPAGGLGYGYTF
J gene: TRBJ2-1; V gene: TRBV5-4; clone size: NA; CDR3 protein: CASSPRLGGTNEQFF